This TCR beta chain was sequenced in a study of blood T cell repertoires in COVID-19. The wider study: Researchers got acute and convalescent COVID-19 samples from the United States, Italy and Spain. The cDNA or gDNA used as material had been derived from T cells, B-cell-depleted T cells, or PBMCs.

Germline CDR1 SGHKS, CDR2 YYEKEE (reference sequence). Losses at the gene ends were 2 bases for V and 1 base for J; bases not matched to a gene: 4. The CDR3 is made up of 15 amino acids. Original handling: Reference gene primer amplification gave estimated nucleated cell counts. Libraries were prepared by immunoSEQ multiplex PCR; TCRdb keeps only in-frame clonotypes and omits some of them. The DNA was the basis for D and trimming; V, J and clone size are from that table. The table has 60,000 or so clones, about 81% seen once. This sequence originates from an elderly man with acute or convalescent COVID-19. The sample comprised peripheral blood. This sequence joins TRBV5-5 and TRBJ1-2, with TRBD1 matching 8 bases. The CDR3 DNA reads as TGTGCCAGCAGCTTCTTTACAGGGGGTAACTATGGCTACACCTTC. Translating gives CASSFFTGGNYGYTF. Based on the CDR3 plus reference TRBV5-5 and TRBJ1-2, the full variable domain is DAGVTQSPTHLIKTRGQQVTLRCSPISGHKSVSWYQQVLGQGPQFIFQYYEKEERGRGNFPDRFSARQFPNYSSELNVNALLLGDSALYLCASSFFTGGNYGYTFGSGTRLTVV.